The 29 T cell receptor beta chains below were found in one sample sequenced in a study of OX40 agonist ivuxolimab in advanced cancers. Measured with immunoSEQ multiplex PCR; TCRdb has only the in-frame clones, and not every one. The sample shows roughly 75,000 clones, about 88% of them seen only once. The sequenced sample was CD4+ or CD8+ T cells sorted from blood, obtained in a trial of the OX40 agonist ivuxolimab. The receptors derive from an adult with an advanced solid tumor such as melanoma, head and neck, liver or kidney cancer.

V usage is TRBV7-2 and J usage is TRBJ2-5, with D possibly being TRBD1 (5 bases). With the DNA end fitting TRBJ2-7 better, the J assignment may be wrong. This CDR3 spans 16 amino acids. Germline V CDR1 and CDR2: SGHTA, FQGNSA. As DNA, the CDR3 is TGTGCCAGCAGCTTAGGTGTAGGGGCCTCATCCTACGAGCAGTACTTC. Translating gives CASSLGVGASSYEQYF.

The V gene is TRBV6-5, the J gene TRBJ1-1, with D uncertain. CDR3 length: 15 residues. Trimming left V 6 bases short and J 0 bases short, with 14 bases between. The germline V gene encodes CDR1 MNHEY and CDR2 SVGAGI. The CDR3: CASRKGGTMNTEAFF. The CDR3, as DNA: TGTGCCAGCAGGAAGGGCGGAACAATGAACACTGAAGCTTTCTTT.

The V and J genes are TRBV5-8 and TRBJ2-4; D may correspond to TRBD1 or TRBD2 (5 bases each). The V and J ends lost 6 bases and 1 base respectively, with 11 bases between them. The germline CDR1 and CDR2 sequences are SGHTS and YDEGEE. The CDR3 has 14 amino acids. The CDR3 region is CASTWDGAKNIQYF. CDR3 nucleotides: TGTGCCAGCACCTGGGACGGTGCCAAAAACATTCAGTACTTC.

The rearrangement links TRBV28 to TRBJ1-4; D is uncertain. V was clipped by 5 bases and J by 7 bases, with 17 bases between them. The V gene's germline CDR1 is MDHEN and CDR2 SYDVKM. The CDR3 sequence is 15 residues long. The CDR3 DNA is TGTGCCAGCAGTCTCCGGAAGGGTTTCAGTGAAAAACTGTTTTTT. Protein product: CASSLRKGFSEKLFF.

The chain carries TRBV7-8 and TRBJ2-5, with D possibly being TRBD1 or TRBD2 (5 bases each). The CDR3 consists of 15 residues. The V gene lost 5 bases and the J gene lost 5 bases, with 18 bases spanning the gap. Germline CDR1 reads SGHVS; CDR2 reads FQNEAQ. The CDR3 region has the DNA TGTGCCAGCAGCCGCCCCTTGGGGACCGGGGAGACCCAGTACTTC. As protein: CASSRPLGTGETQYF.

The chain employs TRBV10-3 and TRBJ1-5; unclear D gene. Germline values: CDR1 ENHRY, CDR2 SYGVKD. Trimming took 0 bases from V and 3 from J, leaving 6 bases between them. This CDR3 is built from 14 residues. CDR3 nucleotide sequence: TGTGCCATCAGTGAGTCGGGTTCCAATCAGCCCCAGCATTTT. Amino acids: CAISESGSNQPQHF.

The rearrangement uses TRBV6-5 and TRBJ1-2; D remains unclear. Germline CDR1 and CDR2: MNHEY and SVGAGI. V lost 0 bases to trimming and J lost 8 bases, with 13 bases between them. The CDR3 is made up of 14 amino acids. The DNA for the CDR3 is TGTGCCAGCAGTTACTCGAACGGGGAACGGGGCTACACCTTC. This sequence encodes CASSYSNGERGYTF.

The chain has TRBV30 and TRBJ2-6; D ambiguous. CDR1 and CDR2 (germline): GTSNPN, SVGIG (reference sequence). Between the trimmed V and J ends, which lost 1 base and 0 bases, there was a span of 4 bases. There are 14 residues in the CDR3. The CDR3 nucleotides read TGTGCCTGGAGTGGCCCCTCTGGGGCCAACGTCCTGACTTTC. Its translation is CAWSGPSGANVLTF. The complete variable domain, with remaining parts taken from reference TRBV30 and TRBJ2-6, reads SQTIHQWPATLVQPVGSPLSLECTVEGTSNPNLYWYRQAAGRGLQLLFYSVGIGQISSEVPQNLSASRPQDRQFILSSKKLLLSDSGFYLCAWSGPSGANVLTFGAGSRLTVL.

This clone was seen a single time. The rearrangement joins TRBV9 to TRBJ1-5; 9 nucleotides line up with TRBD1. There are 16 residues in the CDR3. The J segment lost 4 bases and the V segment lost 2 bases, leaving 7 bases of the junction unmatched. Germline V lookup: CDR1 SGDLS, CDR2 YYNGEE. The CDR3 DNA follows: TGTGCCAGCAGCGTCCTACAGGGGGCGCGGAATCAGCCCCAGCATTTT. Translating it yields CASSVLQGARNQPQHF.

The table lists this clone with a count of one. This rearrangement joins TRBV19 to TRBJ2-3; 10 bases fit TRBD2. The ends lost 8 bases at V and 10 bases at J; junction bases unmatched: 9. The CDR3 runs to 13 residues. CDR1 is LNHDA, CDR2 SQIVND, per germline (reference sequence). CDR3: CASAPSGSFPQYF. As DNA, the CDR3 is TGTGCCAGTGCTCCTAGCGGGAGTTTCCCGCAGTATTTT.

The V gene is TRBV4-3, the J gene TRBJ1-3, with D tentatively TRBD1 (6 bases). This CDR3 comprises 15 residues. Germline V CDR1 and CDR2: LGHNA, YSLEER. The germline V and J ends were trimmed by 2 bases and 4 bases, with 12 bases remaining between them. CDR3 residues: CASSQYTGLGNTIYF. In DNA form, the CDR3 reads TGCGCCAGCAGCCAATATACAGGGTTAGGAAACACCATATATTTT.

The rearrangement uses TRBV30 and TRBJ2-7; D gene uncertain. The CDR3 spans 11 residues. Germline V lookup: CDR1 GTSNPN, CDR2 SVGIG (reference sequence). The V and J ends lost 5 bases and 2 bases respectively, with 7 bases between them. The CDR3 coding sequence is TGTGCCTGGGGACGGACCTACGAGCAGTACTTC. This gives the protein CAWGRTYEQYF.

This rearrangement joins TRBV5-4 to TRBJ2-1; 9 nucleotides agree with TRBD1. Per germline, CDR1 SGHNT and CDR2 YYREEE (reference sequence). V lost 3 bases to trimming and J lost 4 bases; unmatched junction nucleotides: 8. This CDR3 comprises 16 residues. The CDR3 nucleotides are TGTGCCAGCAGCTCGGGGGGACAGGGAGGGTACAATGAGCAGTTCTTC. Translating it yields CASSSGGQGGYNEQFF. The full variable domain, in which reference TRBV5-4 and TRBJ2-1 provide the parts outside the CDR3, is ETGVTQSPTHLIKTRGQQVTLRCSSQSGHNTVSWYQQALGQGPQFIFQYYREEENGRGNFPPRFSGLQFPNYSSELNVNALELDDSALYLCASSSGGQGGYNEQFFGPGTRLTVL.

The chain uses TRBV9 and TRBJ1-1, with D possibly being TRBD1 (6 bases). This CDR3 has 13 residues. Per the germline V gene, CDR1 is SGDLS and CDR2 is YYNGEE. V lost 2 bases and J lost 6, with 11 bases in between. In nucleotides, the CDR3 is TGTGCCAGCAGCGTTTGGGACAACTCTGAAGCTTTCTTT. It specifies CASSVWDNSEAFF. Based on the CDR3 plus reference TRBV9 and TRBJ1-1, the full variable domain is DSGVTQTPKHLITATGQRVTLRCSPRSGDLSVYWYQQSLDQGLQFLIQYYNGEERAKGNILERFSAQQFPDLHSELNLSSLELGDSALYFCASSVWDNSEAFFGQGTRLTVV.

The CDR3 nucleotides are TGTGCCAGTAGTCTTGGGGGGCGGGAGACCCAGTACTTC. This codes for CASSLGGRETQYF. The chain carries TRBV19 and TRBJ2-5; either TRBD1 or TRBD2 may fit D (6 bases each). This CDR3 comprises 13 residues. CDR1 and CDR2 from the germline V gene are LNHDA and SQIVND (reference sequence). V was pared by 5 bases and J by 5 bases, with 12 bases between.

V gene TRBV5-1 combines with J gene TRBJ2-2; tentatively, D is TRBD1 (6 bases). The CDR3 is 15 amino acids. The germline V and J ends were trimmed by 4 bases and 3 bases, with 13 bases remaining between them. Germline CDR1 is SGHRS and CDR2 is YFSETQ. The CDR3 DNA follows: TGCGCCAGCAGCCCTACAGGGTTATACACCGGGGAGCTGTTTTTT. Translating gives CASSPTGLYTGELFF.

This chain's CDR3 is CASSTYSGTSYNEQFF. In nucleotides, the CDR3 is TGTGCCAGCAGCACTTATAGCGGGACCTCCTACAATGAGCAGTTCTTC. The chain carries TRBV7-8 and TRBJ2-1; TRBD2 aligns across 8 bases. CDR3 length: 16 amino acids. Germline values: CDR1 SGHVS, CDR2 FQNEAQ. V lost 5 bases, J lost 0 bases, and 6 bases stayed unmatched.

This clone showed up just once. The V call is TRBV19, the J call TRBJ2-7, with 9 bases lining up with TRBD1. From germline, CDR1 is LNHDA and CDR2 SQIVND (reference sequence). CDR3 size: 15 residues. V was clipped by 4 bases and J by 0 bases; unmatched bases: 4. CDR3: CASSTGQGSSYEQYF. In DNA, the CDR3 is TGTGCCAGTAGTACCGGACAGGGGAGCTCCTACGAGCAGTACTTC.

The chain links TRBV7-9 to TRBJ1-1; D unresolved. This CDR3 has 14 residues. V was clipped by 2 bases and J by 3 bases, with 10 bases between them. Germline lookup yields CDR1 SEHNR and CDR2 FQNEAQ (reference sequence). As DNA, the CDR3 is TGTGCCAGCAGCTTATCTTCTCTAGACACTGAAGCTTTCTTT. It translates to CASSLSSLDTEAFF.

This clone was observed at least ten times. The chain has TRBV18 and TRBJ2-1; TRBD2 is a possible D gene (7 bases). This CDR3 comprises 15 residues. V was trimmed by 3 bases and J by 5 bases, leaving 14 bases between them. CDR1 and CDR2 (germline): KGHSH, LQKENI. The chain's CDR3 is CASSPGGGANNEQFF. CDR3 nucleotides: TGTGCCAGCTCACCCGGAGGGGGGGCCAACAATGAGCAGTTCTTC.

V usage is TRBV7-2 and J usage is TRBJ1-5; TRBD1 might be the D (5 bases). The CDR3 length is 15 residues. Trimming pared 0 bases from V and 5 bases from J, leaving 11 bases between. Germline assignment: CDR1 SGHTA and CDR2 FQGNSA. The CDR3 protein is CASSLAAGIDQPQHF. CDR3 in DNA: TGTGCCAGCAGCTTAGCGGCAGGGATCGATCAGCCCCAGCATTTT.

The DNA of the CDR3 is TGTGCCAGCAGCTCGGGGGGCTCCTACGAGCAGTACTTC. This translates into CASSSGGSYEQYF. The V gene is TRBV5-4, the J gene TRBJ2-7; 7 positions match TRBD2. Trimming removed 3 bases from V and 0 bases from J; junction bases left unmatched: 0. The CDR3 runs to 13 residues. Looked up from germline, CDR1 is SGHNT and CDR2 is YYREEE (reference sequence). Using reference TRBV5-4 and TRBJ2-7 for the parts outside the CDR3, the full variable domain is ETGVTQSPTHLIKTRGQQVTLRCSSQSGHNTVSWYQQALGQGPQFIFQYYREEENGRGNFPPRFSGLQFPNYSSELNVNALELDDSALYLCASSSGGSYEQYFGPGTRLTVT.

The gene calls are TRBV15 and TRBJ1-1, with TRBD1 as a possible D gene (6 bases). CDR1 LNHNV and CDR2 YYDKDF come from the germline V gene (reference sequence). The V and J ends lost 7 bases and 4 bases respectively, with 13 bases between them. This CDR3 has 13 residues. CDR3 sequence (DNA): TGTGCCACCAACCAAGACAGGTTCACTGAAGCTTTCTTT. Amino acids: CATNQDRFTEAFF.

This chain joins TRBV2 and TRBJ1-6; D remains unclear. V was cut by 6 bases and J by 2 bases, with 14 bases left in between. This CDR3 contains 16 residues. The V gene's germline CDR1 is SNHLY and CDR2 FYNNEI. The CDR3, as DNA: TGTGCCAGCAGACCCGGCATGTCGCCCTATAATTCACCCCTCCACTTT. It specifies CASRPGMSPYNSPLHF. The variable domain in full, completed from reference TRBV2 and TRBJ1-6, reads EPEVTQTPSHQVTQMGQEVILRCVPISNHLYFYWYRQILGQKVEFLVSFYNNEISEKSEIFDDQFSVERPDGSNFTLKIRSTKLEDSAMYFCASRPGMSPYNSPLHFGNGTRLTVT.

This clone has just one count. CDR3 bases: TGTGCCAGCAGCGTAGACCTAGCGGGAGGGCTTTTTTCCGGGGAGCTGTTTTTT. Encoded protein: CASSVDLAGGLFSGELFF. V gene TRBV9 combines with J gene TRBJ2-2, with 12 bases that match TRBD2. The germline V gene encodes CDR1 SGDLS and CDR2 YYNGEE. CDR3 length: 18 residues. With 0 bases clipped from V and 6 bases from J, the junction kept 9 bases outside the gene matches.

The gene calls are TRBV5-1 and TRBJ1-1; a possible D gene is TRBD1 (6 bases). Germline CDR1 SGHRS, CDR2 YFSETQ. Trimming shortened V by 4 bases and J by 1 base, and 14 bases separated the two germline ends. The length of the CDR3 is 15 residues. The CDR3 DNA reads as TGCGCCAGCAGCCGCTCTGGACAGCAGAACACTGAAGCTTTCTTT. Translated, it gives CASSRSGQQNTEAFF.

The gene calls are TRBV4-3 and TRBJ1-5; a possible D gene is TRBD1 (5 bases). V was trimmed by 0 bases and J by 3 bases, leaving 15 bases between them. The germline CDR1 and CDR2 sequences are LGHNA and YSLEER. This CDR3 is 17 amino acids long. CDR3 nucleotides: TGCGCCAGCAGCCAAGATTCGGGGCCGTCTATCAATCAGCCCCAGCATTTT. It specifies CASSQDSGPSINQPQHF.

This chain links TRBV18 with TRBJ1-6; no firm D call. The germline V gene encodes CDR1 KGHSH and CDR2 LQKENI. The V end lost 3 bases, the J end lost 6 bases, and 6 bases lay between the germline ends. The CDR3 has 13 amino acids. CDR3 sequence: CASSPSSNSPLHF. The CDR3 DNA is TGTGCCAGCTCACCTTCGAGTAATTCACCCCTCCACTTT.

CDR3 coding DNA: TGTGCCAGCAGCAGGGGGATTAATGAAAAACTGTTTTTT. This encodes CASSRGINEKLFF. This chain joins TRBV7-2 and TRBJ1-4; D perhaps matches TRBD1 (6 bases). The CDR3 sequence is 13 residues long. V was pared by 5 bases and J by 4 bases, with 8 bases between. Germline V gene data show CDR1 as SGHTA and CDR2 as FQGNSA. The full variable domain, with the rest looked up from reference TRBV7-2 and TRBJ1-4, is GAGVSQSPSNKVTEKGKDVELRCDPISGHTALYWYRQSLGQGLEFLIYFQGNSAPDKSGLPSDRFSAERTGGSVSTLTIQRTQQEDSAVYLCASSRGINEKLFFGSGTQLSVL.